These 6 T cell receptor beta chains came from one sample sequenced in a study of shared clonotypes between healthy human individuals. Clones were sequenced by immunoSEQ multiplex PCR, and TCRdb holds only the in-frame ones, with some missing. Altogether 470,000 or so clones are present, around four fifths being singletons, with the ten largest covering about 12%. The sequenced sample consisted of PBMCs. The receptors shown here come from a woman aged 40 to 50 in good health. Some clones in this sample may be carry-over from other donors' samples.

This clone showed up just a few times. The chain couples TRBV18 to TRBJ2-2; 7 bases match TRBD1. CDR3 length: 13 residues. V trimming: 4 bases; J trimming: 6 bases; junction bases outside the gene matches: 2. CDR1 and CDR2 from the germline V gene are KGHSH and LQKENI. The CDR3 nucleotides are TGTGCCAGCTCACAACAGGGGTCCGGGGAGCTGTTTTTT. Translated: CASSQQGSGELFF.

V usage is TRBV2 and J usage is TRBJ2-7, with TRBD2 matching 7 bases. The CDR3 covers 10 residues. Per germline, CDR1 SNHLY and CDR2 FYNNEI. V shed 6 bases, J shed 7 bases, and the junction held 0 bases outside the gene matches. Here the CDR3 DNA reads TGTGCCAGCAGCGGGGGGGAGCAGTACTTC. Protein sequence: CASSGGEQYF.

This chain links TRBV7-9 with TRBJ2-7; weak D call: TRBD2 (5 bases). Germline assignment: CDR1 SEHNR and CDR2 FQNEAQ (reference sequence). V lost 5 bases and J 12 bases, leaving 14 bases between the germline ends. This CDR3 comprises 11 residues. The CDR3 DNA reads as TGTGCCAGCAGCCCCGTCGAGGGAGTGTACTTC. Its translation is CASSPVEGVYF.

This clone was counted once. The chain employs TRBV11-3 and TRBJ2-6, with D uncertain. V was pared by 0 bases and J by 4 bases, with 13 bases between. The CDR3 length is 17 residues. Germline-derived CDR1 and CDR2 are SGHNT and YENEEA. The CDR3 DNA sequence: TGTGCCAGCAGCTTAGATTATTCCGCGTCGGGGGCCAACGTCCTGACTTTC. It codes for CASSLDYSASGANVLTF.

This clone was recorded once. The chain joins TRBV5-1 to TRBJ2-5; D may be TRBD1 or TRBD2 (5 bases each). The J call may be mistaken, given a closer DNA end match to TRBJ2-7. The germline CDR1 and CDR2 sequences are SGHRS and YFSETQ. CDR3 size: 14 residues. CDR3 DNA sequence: TGCGCCAGCAGCTTGGCCGTAGGGGAGTACGAGCAGTACTTC. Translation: CASSLAVGEYEQYF.

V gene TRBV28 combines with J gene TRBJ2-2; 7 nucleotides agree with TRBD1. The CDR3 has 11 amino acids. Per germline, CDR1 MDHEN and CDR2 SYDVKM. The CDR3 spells CALKGGRELFF. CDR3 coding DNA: TGTGCTCTCAAAGGGGGCAGGGAGCTGTTTTTT. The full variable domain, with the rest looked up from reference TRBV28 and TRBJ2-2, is DVKVTQSSRYLVKRTGEKVFLECVQDMDHENMFWYRQDPGLGLRLIYFSYDVKMKEKGDIPEGYSVSREKKERFSLILESASTNQTSMYLCALKGGRELFFGEGSRLTVL.